This record looks at one T cell receptor beta chain sequence and its context. The antigen is unknown. Other DNA sequences in this specimen translate into the identical CDR3. These data are taken from a study of memory CD4+ T cells and cytomegalovirus serostatus. As handled by the study authors: Out-of-frame sequences were removed, leaving 2 million or so distinct TCRbeta sequences. Measured with immunoSEQ multiplex PCR; TCRdb has only the in-frame clones, and not every one. The DNA was the basis for D and trimming; V, J and clone size are from that table. The sample yields 56,000 or so clones, about four fifths seen once. Trimming cost V 1 base and J 5 bases, with 8 bases left between them. Germline V lookup: CDR1 SGHTA, CDR2 FQGNSA. The CDR3 is 14 amino acids. The sort gate was single viable CD3+CD4+CD8-CD45RO+ cells for memory CD4+ T cells. General observations from the study: A US-trained random forest predicted CMV serostatus with median AUC approximately 0.9. Suggested: most of the CMV-linked TCR signature lies in CD4+ memory cells. Each of roughly 65 CMV-associated TCRbeta sequences occurred in one to five individuals.

What was sequenced was memory CD4+ T cells from blood. The chain is built from TRBV7-2 and TRBJ2-2; D is unresolved. This clonotype originated in an adult in good health and CMV-seronegative. Here the CDR3 reads CASSLVGYTGELFF. CDR3 coding DNA: TGTGCCAGCAGCTTAGTGGGATATACCGGGGAGCTGTTTTTT.